Below are 20 T cell receptor beta chains sequenced from a single sample in a study of regulatory T cells in long-lasting Graves disease. Library construction for TCR beta used iRepertoire HTBI primers and Arm-PCR of CDR3 regions. TCRdb reprocessed the multiplex PCR reads with MiXCR, giving one entry per CDR3 protein. The profile shows hundreds of thousands of distinct CDR3 sequences, around 15% of them singletons. Documented time point: newly diagnosed GD, antithyroid drugs for less than 3 months. RNA extracted from PBMCs served as the sequencing template. A further study also used this sample, focusing on T cells in Graves' hyperthyroidism and ophthalmopathy.

The input for sequencing was peripheral blood mononuclear cells (PBMCs), taken at new diagnosis, from a patient treated with antithyroid drugs. The receptors come from a woman between 25 and 40 years old with Graves disease.

This clonotype has ten or more counts. The junction departs from germline at one end; a sequencing error may be responsible. The rearrangement links TRBV5-1 to TRBJ1-1, with 7 bases fitting TRBD1. The CDR3 extends over 14 amino acids. The germline V gene encodes CDR1 SGHRS and CDR2 YFSETQ. This CDR3 is CASSSKTGITEAFF. The CDR3, as DNA: TGTGCCAGCAGCTCCAAGACAGGGATCACTGAAGCTTTCTTT. Looking up the rest from reference TRBV5-1 and TRBJ1-1 gives the full variable domain: KAGVTQTPRYLIKTRGQQVTLSCSPISGHRSVSWYQQTPGQGLQFLFEYFSETQRNKGNFPGRFSGRQFSNSRSEMNVSTLELGDSALYLCASSSKTGITEAFFGQGTRLTVV.

The sample holds many counts of this clonotype. The rearrangement uses TRBV7-9 and TRBJ1-1; D is uncertain. The CDR3 runs 13 residues. Trimming took off 1 base at V and 6 bases at J, with 9 bases between the two ends. From germline, CDR1 is SEHNR and CDR2 FQNEAQ (reference sequence). The CDR3 is CASSLVSESEAFF. In DNA form, the CDR3 reads TGTGCCAGCAGCTTAGTATCAGAGTCTGAAGCTTTCTTT.

The chain links TRBV5-1 to TRBJ2-2; 15 bases match TRBD2. The V gene end was trimmed by 4 bases and the J gene end by 4 bases; junction bases not matched to a gene: 14. CDR1 and CDR2 (germline): SGHRS, YFSETQ. The CDR3 covers 20 residues. The CDR3 spells CASSLNGLAGGFGGTGELFF. The CDR3 nucleotides read TGCGCCAGCAGCCTCAACGGACTAGCGGGAGGGTTTGGTGGCACCGGGGAGCTGTTTTTT.

This clonotype was observed many times. The chain couples TRBV12-3 or TRBV12-4 to TRBJ1-5; possible D gene TRBD1, 5 bases. V was cut by 6 bases and J by 11 bases, with 23 bases left in between. CDR3 length equals 15 residues. The CDR3 is CASSPSVAYGGAQHF. CDR3 DNA sequence: TGTGCCAGCAGCCCATCCGTGGCCTACGGAGGGGCCCAGCATTTT.

This chain uses TRBV4-1 with TRBJ1-2, with D perhaps matching TRBD1 (5 bases). This CDR3 comprises 15 residues. Germline V gene lookup returns CDR1 MGHRA and CDR2 YSYEKL. V was shortened by 6 bases and J by 0 bases, with 14 bases between the two germline ends. The CDR3 DNA reads as TGCGCCAGCAGAATTAATCAGGGAACTAACTATGGCTACACCTTC. It encodes CASRINQGTNYGYTF.

In this sample, this clonotype turned up many times. The chain couples TRBV2 to TRBJ1-4; D unclear. Trimming pared 7 bases from V and 7 bases from J, leaving 16 bases between. Looked up from germline, CDR1 is SNHLY and CDR2 is FYNNEI. The CDR3 length is 14 residues. This CDR3 reads CASIDRPGREKLFF. For the CDR3, the DNA is TGTGCCAGCATTGATAGGCCTGGTCGTGAAAAACTGTTTTTT. Drawing the rest from reference TRBV2 and TRBJ1-4, the complete variable domain is EPEVTQTPSHQVTQMGQEVILRCVPISNHLYFYWYRQILGQKVEFLVSFYNNEISEKSEIFDDQFSVERPDGSNFTLKIRSTKLEDSAMYFCASIDRPGREKLFFGSGTQLSVL.

In this sample, this clonotype turned up a few times. Just one base apart from a much larger clone, this may be a read error. The chain is built from TRBV12-3 or TRBV12-4 and TRBJ1-2, with D perhaps matching TRBD1 (5 bases). The CDR3 extends over 15 amino acids. The CDR3 protein is CAGSDTTGRGEGYTF. The CDR3, as DNA: TGTGCCGGCAGTGATACTACCGGGAGAGGGGAAGGCTACACCTTC.

This clonotype showed up many times. The genes are TRBV28 and TRBJ1-2, with 8 bases identical to TRBD1. V dropped 9 bases and J dropped 6; count of bases not matched to a gene: 3. CDR1 is MDHEN and CDR2 is SYDVKM in the germline V gene. The CDR3 runs 11 residues. The CDR3 region has the DNA TGTGCCAGTGGGGACAGGAATGGCTACACCTTC. It specifies CASGDRNGYTF.

A few counts support this clonotype. V gene TRBV5-1 combines with J gene TRBJ2-1, with 7 bases matching TRBD1. There are 16 residues in the CDR3. V lost 2 bases and J lost 5; bases outside the gene matches: 10. CDR1 and CDR2 from the germline V gene are SGHRS and YFSETQ. Written as DNA, the CDR3 is TGCGCCAGCAGCTTTCTCCGGGACAGTGGAGACAATGAGCAGTTCTTC. As protein: CASSFLRDSGDNEQFF.

The chain links TRBV6-2 or TRBV6-3 to TRBJ2-1; 14 bases match TRBD2. The ends lost 7 bases at V and 5 bases at J; junction bases unmatched: 10. The CDR3 spans 17 residues. Per the germline V gene, CDR1 is MNHEY and CDR2 is SVGEGT. The CDR3 nucleotides read TGTGCCAGCACTGGAGGACTAGCGGGAGGCTGGGACAATGAGCAGTTCTTC. It translates to CASTGGLAGGWDNEQFF.

This clonotype showed up many times. This chain connects TRBV2 to TRBJ2-1, with TRBD2 matching 7 bases. V lost 4 bases to trimming and J lost 7 bases; unmatched junction nucleotides: 7. The CDR3 has 14 amino acids. The germline gives CDR1 SNHLY, CDR2 FYNNEI. This chain's CDR3 is CASSGGWGGNEQFF. For the CDR3, the DNA is TGTGCCAGCAGTGGGGGATGGGGAGGGAATGAGCAGTTCTTC.

This clonotype was found many times. V usage is TRBV12-3 or TRBV12-4 and J usage is TRBJ1-1; D is ambiguous. The CDR3 has 14 residues. Trimming left V 1 base short and J 1 base short, with 7 bases between. This CDR3 is CASSLELPNTEAFF. In nucleotides, the CDR3 is TGTGCCAGCAGTTTAGAGCTTCCGAACACTGAAGCTTTCTTT.

This clonotype was detected only a few times. The chain joins TRBV20-1 to TRBJ2-1; D ambiguous. The CDR3 covers 13 residues. V was cut by 6 bases and J by 5 bases, with 14 bases left in between. Germline V gene sequence: CDR1 DFQATT, CDR2 SNEGSKA (reference sequence). The CDR3 coding sequence is TGCAGTGCCCCTGGTCTGGCCCACAATGAGCAGTTCTTC. Its protein is CSAPGLAHNEQFF.

This chain links TRBV6-1 with TRBJ1-5; 8 nucleotides match TRBD1. Germline values: CDR1 MNHNS, CDR2 SASEGT. This CDR3 comprises 15 residues. V shed 1 base and J 6 bases; nucleotides not matched to a gene: 5. This CDR3 is CASSEGAGGRQPQHF. In DNA form, the CDR3 reads TGTGCCAGCAGTGAAGGGGCAGGGGGCCGTCAGCCCCAGCATTTT.

This clonotype has just a few counts. The rearrangement uses TRBV6-2 or TRBV6-3 and TRBJ2-1, with D tentatively TRBD1 (6 bases). V gave up 6 bases and J gave up 4 bases, with 10 bases separating them. Germline V lookup: CDR1 MNHEY, CDR2 SVGEGT. The CDR3 consists of 13 residues. The CDR3 DNA reads TGTGCCAGCAGGCAGGGGATATACAATGAGCAGTTCTTC. It is translated as CASRQGIYNEQFF.

This clonotype has at least ten counts. V is TRBV27 and J is TRBJ2-5; tentatively, D is TRBD2 (5 bases). Germline V gene sequence: CDR1 MNHEY, CDR2 SMNVEV (reference sequence). V was trimmed by 3 bases and J by 4 bases, leaving 12 bases between them. CDR3 size: 14 residues. CDR3 sequence (DNA): TGTGCCAGCAGTTTGGGAGCGGCCCCAGAGACCCAGTACTTC. As protein: CASSLGAAPETQYF.

Ten or more counts support this clonotype. The chain combines TRBV7-3 with TRBJ2-3; tentative D call: TRBD2 (6 bases). The CDR3 is made up of 14 amino acids. V was trimmed by 0 bases and J by 4 bases, leaving 8 bases between them. Germline loops: CDR1 SGHTA, CDR2 FQGTGA. In DNA, the CDR3 is TGTGCCAGCAGCTTAACGACGGGGGCAGATACGCAGTATTTT. Its translation is CASSLTTGADTQYF.

At least ten counts were recorded for this clonotype. The V call is TRBV7-2, the J call TRBJ1-2, with 7 nucleotides matching TRBD1. The CDR3 extends over 13 amino acids. Trimming cost V 5 bases and J 2 bases; bases outside gene matches: 2. Germline loops: CDR1 SGHTA, CDR2 FQGNSA. CDR3 loop: CASSDRVNYGYTF. The CDR3 DNA reads TGTGCCAGCAGCGACAGGGTGAACTATGGCTACACCTTC.

This clonotype was counted many times. The chain combines TRBV6-1 with TRBJ1-5, with 7 bases fitting TRBD1. From germline, CDR1 is MNHNS and CDR2 SASEGT. This CDR3 region has 16 residues. After removal of 6 bases from V and 7 bases from J, the junction contained 15 bases not matched to a gene. The CDR3 here is CASRINRQGVSQPQHF. The CDR3 DNA reads TGTGCCAGCAGAATTAATCGACAGGGCGTGAGCCAGCCCCAGCATTTT.

This chain joins TRBV3-1 and TRBJ1-5; TRBD1 matches 10 bases. The CDR3 spans 14 residues. The trim removed 1 base at V and 6 bases at J, leaving 0 bases unmatched. Germline V lookup: CDR1 LGHDT, CDR2 YNNKEL (reference sequence). DNA of the CDR3: TGTGCCAGCAGCCAAGGGGACAGGGGTCAGCCCCAGCATTTT. It codes for CASSQGDRGQPQHF.